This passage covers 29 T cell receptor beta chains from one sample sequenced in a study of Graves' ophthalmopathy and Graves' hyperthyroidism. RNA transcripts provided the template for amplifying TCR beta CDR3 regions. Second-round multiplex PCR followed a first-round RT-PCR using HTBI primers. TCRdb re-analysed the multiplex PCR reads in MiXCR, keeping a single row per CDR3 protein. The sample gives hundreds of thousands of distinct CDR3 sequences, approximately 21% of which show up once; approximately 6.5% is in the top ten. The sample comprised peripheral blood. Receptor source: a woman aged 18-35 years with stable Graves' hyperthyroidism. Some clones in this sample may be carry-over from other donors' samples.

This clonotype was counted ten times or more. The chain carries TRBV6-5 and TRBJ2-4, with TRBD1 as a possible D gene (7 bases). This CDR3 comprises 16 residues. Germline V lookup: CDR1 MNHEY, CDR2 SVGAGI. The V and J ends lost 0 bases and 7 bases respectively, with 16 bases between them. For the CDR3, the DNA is TGTGCCAGCAGTTACTCGAATCAGGGGGGTCGGAACATTCAGTACTTC. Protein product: CASSYSNQGGRNIQYF.

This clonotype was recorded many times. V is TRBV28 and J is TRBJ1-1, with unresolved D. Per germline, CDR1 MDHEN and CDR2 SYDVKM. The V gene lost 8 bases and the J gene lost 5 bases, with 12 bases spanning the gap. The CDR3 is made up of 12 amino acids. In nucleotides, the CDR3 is TGTGCCAGCCCGCCGGACGGAACTGAAGCTTTCTTT. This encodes CASPPDGTEAFF.

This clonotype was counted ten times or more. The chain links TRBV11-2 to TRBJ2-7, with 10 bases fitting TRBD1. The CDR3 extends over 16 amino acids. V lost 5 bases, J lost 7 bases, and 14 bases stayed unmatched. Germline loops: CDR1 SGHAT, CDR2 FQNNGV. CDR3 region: CASSLNLRQGAGEQYF. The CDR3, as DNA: TGTGCCAGCAGCCTGAACCTAAGACAGGGGGCTGGAGAGCAGTACTTC.

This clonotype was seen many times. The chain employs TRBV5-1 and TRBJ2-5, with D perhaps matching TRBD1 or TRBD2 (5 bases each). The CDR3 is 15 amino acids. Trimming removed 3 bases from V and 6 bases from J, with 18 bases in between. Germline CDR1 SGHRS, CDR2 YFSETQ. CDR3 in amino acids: CASSSRAGIEKTQYF. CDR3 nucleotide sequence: TGCGCCAGCAGCTCCAGGGCGGGTATAGAGAAGACCCAGTACTTC.

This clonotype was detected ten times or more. The CDR3 DNA sequence: TGTGCCAGCAGTGAAACAGGGCCACTTGCAGACTCAAACGGCTACACCTTC. This sequence encodes CASSETGPLADSNGYTF. The V gene is TRBV6-1, the J gene TRBJ1-2, with TRBD1 as a possible D gene (6 bases). This CDR3 has 17 amino acids. Trimming removed 2 bases from V and 8 bases from J, with 24 bases in between. The germline V gene encodes CDR1 MNHNS and CDR2 SASEGT.

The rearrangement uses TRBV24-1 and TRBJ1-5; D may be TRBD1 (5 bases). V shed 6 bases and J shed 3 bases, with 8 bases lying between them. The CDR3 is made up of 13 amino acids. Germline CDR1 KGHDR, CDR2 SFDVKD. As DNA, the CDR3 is TGTGCCACCAGTACAGGAAACAATCAGCCCCAGCATTTT. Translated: CATSTGNNQPQHF.

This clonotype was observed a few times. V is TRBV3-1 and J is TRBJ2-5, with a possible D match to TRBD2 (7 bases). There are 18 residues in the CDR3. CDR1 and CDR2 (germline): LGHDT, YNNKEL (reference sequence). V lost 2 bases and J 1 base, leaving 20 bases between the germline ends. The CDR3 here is CASSQPGPLRGGQETQYF. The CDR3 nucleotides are TGTGCCAGCAGCCAACCGGGACCTCTTAGGGGGGGCCAAGAGACCCAGTACTTC.

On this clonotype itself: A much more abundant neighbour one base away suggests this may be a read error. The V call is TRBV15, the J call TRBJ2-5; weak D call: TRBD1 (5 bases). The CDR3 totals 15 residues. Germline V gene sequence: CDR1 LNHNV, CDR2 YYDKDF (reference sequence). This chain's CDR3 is CATSREVDSQVTQYF. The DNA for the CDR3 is TGTGCCACCAGCAGAGAAGTAGACAGCCAAGTGACCCAGTACTTC.

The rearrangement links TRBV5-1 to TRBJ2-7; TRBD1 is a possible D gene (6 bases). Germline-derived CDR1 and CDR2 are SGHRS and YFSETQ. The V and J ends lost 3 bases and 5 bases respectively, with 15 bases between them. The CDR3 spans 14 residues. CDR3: CASSSRSRGHEQYF. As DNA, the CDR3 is TGCGCCAGCAGCTCCAGGTCCAGGGGCCACGAGCAGTACTTC.

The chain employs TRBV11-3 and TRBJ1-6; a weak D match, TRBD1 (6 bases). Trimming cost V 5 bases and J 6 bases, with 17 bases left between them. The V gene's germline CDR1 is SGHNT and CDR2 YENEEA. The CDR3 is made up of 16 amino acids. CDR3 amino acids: CASSHKGQNLNSPLHF. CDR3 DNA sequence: TGTGCCAGCAGCCACAAAGGACAGAACCTTAATTCACCCCTCCACTTT.

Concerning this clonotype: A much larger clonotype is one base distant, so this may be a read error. CDR3 nucleotides: TGTGCCAGCAGCCGATCGGAAGAGACCGAGTACTTC. The encoded protein is CASSRSEETEYF. This sequence joins TRBV11-3 and TRBJ2-5, with D hard to call. Germline V gene sequence: CDR1 SGHNT, CDR2 YENEEA. CDR3 length equals 12 residues.

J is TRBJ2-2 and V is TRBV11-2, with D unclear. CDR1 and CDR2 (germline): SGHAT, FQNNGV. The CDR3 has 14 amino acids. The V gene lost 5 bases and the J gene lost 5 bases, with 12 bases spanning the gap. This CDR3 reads CASSRLWKTGELFF. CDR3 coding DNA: TGTGCCAGCAGCCGACTCTGGAAGACCGGGGAGCTGTTTTTT.

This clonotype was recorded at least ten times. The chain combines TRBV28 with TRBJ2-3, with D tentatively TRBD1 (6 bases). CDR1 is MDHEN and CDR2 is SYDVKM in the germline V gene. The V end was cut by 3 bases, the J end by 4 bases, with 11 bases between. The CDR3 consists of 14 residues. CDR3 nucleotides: TGTGCCAGCAGTTTCCAGGGGTTGGCAGATACGCAGTATTTT. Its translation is CASSFQGLADTQYF.

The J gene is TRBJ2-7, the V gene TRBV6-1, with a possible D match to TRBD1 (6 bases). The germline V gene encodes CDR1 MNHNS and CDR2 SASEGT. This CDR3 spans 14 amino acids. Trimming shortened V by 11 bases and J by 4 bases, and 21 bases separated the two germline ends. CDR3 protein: CAASDSSEGYEQYF. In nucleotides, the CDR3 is TGTGCCGCCTCGGACAGCTCCGAAGGGTACGAGCAGTACTTC.

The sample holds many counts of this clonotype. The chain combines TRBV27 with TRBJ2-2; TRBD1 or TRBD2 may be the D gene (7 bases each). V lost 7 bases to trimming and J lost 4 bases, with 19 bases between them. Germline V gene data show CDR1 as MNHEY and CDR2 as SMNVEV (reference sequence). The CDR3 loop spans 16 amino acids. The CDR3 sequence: CASNHWEGAGTGELFF. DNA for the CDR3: TGTGCCAGCAACCACTGGGAGGGGGCGGGCACCGGGGAGCTGTTTTTT.

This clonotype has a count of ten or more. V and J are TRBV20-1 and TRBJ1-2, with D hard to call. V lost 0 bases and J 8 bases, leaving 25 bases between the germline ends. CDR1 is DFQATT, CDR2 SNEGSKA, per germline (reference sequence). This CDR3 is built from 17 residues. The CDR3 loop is CSARDLSAASPVSGYTF. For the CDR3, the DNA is TGCAGTGCTAGAGATCTATCGGCAGCCAGCCCTGTTAGCGGCTACACCTTC.

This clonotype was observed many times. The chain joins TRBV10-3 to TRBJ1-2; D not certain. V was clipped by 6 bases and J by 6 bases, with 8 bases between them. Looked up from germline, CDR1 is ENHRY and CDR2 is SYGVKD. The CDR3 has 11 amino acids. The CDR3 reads CAISYLDGYTF. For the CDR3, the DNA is TGTGCCATCAGCTATCTGGATGGCTACACCTTC.

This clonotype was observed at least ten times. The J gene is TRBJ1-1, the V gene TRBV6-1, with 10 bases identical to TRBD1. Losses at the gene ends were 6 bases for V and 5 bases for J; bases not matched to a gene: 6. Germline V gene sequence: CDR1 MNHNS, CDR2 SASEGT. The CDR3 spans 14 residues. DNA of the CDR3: TGTGCCAGCAGCCAGGACAGGGGGTGGACTGAAGCTTTCTTT. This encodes CASSQDRGWTEAFF.

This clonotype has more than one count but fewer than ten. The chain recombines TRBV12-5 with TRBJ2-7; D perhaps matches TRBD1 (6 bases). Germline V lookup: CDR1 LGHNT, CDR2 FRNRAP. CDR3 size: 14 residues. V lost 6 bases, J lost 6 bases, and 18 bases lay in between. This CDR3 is CASGPTQGSGEQYF. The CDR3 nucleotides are TGTGCTAGTGGCCCGACACAGGGTTCTGGCGAGCAGTACTTC.

DNA for the CDR3: TGCAGTGCTAGAAACAGAAACTCCTACGAGCAGTACTTC. This translates into CSARNRNSYEQYF. V usage is TRBV20-1 and J usage is TRBJ2-7; no reliable D call. Trimming removed 2 bases from V and 0 bases from J, with 8 bases in between. Germline values: CDR1 DFQATT, CDR2 SNEGSKA (reference sequence). The CDR3 spans 13 residues.

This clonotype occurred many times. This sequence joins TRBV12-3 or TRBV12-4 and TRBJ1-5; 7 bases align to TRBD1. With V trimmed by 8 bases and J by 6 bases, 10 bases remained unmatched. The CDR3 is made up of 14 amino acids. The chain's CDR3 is CASGKKGARQPQHF. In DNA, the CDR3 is TGTGCCAGCGGGAAAAAGGGGGCGCGTCAGCCCCAGCATTTT.

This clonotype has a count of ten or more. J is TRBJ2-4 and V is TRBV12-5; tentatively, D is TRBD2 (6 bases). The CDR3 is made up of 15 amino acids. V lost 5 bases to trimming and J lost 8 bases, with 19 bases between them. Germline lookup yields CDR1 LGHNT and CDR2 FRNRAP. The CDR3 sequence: CASGLLRGGRDIQYF. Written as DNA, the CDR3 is TGTGCTAGTGGTCTTCTAAGGGGAGGAAGGGACATTCAGTACTTC.

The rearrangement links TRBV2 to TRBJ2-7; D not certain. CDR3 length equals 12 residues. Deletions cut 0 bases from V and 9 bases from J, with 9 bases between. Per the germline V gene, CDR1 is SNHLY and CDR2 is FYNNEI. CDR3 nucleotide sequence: TGTGCCAGCAGTGAAGCGACTCGGTTGCAGTACTTC. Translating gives CASSEATRLQYF.

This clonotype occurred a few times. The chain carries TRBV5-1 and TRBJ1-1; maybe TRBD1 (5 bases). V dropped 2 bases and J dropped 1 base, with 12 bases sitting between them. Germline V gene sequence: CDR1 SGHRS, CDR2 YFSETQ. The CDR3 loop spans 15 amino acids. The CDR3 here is CASSLPRTGNTEAFF. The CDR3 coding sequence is TGCGCCAGCAGCTTACCACGAACAGGGAACACTGAAGCTTTCTTT.

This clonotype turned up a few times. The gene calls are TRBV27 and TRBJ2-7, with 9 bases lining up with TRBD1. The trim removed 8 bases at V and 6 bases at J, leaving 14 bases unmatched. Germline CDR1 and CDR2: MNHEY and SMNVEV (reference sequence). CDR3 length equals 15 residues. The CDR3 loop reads CASAFSGTGIIEQYF. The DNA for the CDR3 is TGTGCCAGCGCATTCTCCGGGACAGGGATAATCGAGCAGTACTTC.

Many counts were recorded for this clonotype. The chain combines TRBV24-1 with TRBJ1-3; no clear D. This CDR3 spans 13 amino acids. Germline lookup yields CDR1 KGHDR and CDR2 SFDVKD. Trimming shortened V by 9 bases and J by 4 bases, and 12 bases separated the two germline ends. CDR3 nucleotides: TGTGCCACCCCGGAGTCGTTAGGAAACACCATATATTTT. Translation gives CATPESLGNTIYF.

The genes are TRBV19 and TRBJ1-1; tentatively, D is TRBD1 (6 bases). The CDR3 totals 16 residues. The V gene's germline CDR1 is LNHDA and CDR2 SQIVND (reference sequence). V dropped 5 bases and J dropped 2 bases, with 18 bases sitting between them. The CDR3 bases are TGTGCCAGTAGTTCCGGGACATCCTCCTCCAACACTGAAGCTTTCTTT. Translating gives CASSSGTSSSNTEAFF. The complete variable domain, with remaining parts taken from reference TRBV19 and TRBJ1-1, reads DGGITQSPKYLFRKEGQNVTLSCEQNLNHDAMYWYRQDPGQGLRLIYYSQIVNDFQKGDIAEGYSVSREKKESFPLTVTSAQKNPTAFYLCASSSGTSSSNTEAFFGQGTRLTVV.

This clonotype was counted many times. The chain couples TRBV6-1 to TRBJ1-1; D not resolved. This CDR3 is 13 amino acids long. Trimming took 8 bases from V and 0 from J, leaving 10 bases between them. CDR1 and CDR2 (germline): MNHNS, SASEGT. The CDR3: CASGQTVNTEAFF. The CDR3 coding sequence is TGTGCCAGCGGCCAGACGGTGAACACTGAAGCTTTCTTT.

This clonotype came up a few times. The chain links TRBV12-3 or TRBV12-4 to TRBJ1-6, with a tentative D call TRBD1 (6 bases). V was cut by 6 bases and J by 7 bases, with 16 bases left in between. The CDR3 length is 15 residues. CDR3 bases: TGTGCCAGCAGAGGCGCCACAGGGAGGAATTCACCCCTCCACTTT. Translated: CASRGATGRNSPLHF.